The entry below describes one T cell receptor beta chain. The antigen is unknown. Clones were read by immunoSEQ multiplex PCR, and TCRdb kept only the in-frame ones, dropping some. The table includes about 48,000 clones, approximately 86% detected once. This sample was taken from a study of radiotherapy plus CTLA-4 blockade in lung cancer. Study-wide points: Early clonal dynamics of blood T cells, together with interferon-beta, were reported as the best response predictor.

Germline V CDR1 and CDR2: MDHEN, SYDVKM. Trimming took 8 bases from V and 0 from J, leaving 23 bases between them. CDR3 length: 17 amino acids. The sequencing here drew on peripheral blood, taken from a patient treated with radiotherapy plus ipilimumab. The sequence was obtained from a human donor with non-small cell lung cancer that progressed on radiotherapy plus ipilimumab. Some clones in this sample may be carry-over from other donors' samples. The chain carries TRBV28 and TRBJ2-7; D may be TRBD2 (6 bases). The CDR3 nucleotides read TGTGCCAGCTGCCCCGTCTTTGGGGGGACGGGCTCCTACGAGCAGTACTTC. It translates to CASCPVFGGTGSYEQYF.